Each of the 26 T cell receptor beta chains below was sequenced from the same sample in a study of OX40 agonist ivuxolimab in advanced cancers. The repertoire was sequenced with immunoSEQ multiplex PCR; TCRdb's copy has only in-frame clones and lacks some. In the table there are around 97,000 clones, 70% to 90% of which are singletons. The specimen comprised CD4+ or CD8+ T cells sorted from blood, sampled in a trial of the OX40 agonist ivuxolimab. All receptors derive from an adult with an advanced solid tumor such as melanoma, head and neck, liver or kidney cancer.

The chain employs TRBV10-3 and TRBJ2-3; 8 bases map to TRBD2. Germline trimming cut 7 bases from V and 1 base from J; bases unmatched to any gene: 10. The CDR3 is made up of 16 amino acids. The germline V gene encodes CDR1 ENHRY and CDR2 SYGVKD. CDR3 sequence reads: CAIKGDAGGRTDTQYF. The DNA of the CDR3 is TGTGCCATCAAGGGCGATGCGGGAGGACGCACAGATACGCAGTATTTT.

The CDR3 DNA reads TGTGCCAGCAGCTTAGAAGGACTAGCGGGGGGGCTAACCAGAAATACGCAGTATTTT. It is translated as CASSLEGLAGGLTRNTQYF. This chain uses TRBV11-2 with TRBJ2-3; 15 bases align to TRBD2. The CDR3 covers 19 residues. CDR1 SGHAT and CDR2 FQNNGV come from the germline V gene. J gave up 7 bases and V 0 bases, and 11 bases lay outside the gene matches.

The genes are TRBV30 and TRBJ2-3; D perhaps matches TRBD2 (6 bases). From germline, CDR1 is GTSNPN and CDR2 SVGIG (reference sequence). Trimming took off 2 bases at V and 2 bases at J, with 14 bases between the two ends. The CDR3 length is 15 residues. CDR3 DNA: TGTGCCTGGAGTATGACTAGTCTCCACACAGATACGCAGTATTTT. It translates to CAWSMTSLHTDTQYF. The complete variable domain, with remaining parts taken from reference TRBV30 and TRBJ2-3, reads SQTIHQWPATLVQPVGSPLSLECTVEGTSNPNLYWYRQAAGRGLQLLFYSVGIGQISSEVPQNLSASRPQDRQFILSSKKLLLSDSGFYLCAWSMTSLHTDTQYFGPGTRLTVL.

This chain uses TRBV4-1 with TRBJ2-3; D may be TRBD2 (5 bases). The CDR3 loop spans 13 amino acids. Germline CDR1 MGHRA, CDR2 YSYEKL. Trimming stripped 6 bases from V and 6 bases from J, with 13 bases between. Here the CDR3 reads CASSPTRDDTQYF. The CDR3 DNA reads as TGCGCCAGCAGTCCCACTCGGGATGATACGCAGTATTTT.

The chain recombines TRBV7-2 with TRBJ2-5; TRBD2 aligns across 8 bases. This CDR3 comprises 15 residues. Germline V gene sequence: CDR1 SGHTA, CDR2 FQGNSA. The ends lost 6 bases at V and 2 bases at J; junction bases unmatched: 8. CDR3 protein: CASSSGGVSQETQYF. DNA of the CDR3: TGTGCCAGCAGTTCGGGAGGGGTTTCGCAAGAGACCCAGTACTTC.

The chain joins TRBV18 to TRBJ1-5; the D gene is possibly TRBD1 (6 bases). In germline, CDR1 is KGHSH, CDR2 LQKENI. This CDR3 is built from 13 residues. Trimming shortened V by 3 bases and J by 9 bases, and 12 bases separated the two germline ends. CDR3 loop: CASSPPQGGPQHF. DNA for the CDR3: TGTGCCAGCTCACCGCCACAGGGAGGGCCCCAGCATTTT. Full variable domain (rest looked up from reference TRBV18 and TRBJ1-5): NAGVMQNPRHLVRRRGQEARLRCSPMKGHSHVYWYRQLPEEGLKFMVYLQKENIIDESGMPKERFSAEFPKEGPSILRIQQVVRGDSAAYFCASSPPQGGPQHFGDGTRLSIL.

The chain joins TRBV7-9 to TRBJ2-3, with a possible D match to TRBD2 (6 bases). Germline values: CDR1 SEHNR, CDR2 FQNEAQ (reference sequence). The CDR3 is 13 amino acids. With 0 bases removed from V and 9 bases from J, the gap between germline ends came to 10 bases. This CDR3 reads CASSLAEGGTQYF. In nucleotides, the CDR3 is TGTGCCAGCAGCTTAGCGGAGGGAGGCACGCAGTATTTT.

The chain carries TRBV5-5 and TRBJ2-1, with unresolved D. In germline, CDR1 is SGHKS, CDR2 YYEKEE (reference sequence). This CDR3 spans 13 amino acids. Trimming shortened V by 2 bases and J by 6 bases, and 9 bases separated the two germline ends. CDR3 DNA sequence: TGTGCCAGCAGCTTTTTTCCACCCAATGAGCAGTTCTTC. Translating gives CASSFFPPNEQFF.

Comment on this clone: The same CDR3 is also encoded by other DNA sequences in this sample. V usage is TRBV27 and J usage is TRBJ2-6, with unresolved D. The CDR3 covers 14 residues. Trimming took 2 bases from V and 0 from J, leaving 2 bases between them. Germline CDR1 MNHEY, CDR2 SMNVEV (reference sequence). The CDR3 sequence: CASSLLSGANVLTF. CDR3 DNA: TGTGCCAGCAGTTTACTCTCTGGGGCCAACGTCCTGACTTTC.

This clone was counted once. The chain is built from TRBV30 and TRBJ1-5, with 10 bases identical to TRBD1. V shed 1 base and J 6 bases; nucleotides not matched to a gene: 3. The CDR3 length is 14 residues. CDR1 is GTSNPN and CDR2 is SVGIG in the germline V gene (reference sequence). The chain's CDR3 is CAWSGTGGLQPQHF. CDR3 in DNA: TGTGCCTGGAGTGGGACAGGGGGTCTTCAGCCCCAGCATTTT. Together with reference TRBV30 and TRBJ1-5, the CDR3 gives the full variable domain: SQTIHQWPATLVQPVGSPLSLECTVEGTSNPNLYWYRQAAGRGLQLLFYSVGIGQISSEVPQNLSASRPQDRQFILSSKKLLLSDSGFYLCAWSGTGGLQPQHFGDGTRLSIL.

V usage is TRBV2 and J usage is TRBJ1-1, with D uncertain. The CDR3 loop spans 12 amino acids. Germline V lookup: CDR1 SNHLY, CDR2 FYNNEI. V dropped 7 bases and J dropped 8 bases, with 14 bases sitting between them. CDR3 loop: CASIPLYSEAFF. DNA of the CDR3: TGTGCCAGCATACCCCTTTATTCCGAAGCTTTCTTT. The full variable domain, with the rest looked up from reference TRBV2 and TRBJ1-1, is EPEVTQTPSHQVTQMGQEVILRCVPISNHLYFYWYRQILGQKVEFLVSFYNNEISEKSEIFDDQFSVERPDGSNFTLKIRSTKLEDSAMYFCASIPLYSEAFFGQGTRLTVV.

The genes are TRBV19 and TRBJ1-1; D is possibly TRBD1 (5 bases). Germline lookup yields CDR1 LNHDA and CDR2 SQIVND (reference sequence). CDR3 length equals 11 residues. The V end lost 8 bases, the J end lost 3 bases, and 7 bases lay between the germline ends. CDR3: CASQGYTEAFF. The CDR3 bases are TGTGCCAGTCAGGGTTACACTGAAGCTTTCTTT.

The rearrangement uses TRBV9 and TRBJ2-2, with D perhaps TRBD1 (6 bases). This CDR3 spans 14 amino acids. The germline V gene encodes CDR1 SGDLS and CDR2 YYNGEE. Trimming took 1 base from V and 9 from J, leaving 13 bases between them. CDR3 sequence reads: CASSVMGARRELFF. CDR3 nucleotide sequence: TGTGCCAGCAGCGTAATGGGGGCGCGAAGGGAGCTGTTTTTT.

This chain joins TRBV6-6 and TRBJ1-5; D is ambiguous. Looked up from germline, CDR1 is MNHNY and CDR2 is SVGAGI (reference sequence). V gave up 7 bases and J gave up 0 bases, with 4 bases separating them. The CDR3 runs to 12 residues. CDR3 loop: CASKISNQPQHF. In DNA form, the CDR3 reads TGTGCCAGCAAGATTAGCAATCAGCCCCAGCATTTT.

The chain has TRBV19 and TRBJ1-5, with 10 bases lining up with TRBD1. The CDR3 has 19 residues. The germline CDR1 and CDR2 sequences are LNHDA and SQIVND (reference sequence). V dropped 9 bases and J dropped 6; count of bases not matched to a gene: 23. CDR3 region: CASAHPRDRGVLRGQPQHF. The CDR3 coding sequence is TGTGCCAGCGCACATCCCCGGGACAGGGGTGTTTTGCGGGGTCAGCCCCAGCATTTT.

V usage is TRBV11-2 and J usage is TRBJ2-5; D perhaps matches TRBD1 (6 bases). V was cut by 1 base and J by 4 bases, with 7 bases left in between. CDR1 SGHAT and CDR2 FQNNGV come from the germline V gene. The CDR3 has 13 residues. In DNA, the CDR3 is TGTGCCAGCAGCTTAGGAGGGGGAGAGACCCAGTACTTC. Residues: CASSLGGGETQYF. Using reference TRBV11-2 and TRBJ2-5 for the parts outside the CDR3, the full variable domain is EAGVAQSPRYKIIEKRQSVAFWCNPISGHATLYWYQQILGQGPKLLIQFQNNGVVDDSQLPKDRFSAERLKGVDSTLKIQPAKLEDSAVYLCASSLGGGETQYFGPGTRLLVL.

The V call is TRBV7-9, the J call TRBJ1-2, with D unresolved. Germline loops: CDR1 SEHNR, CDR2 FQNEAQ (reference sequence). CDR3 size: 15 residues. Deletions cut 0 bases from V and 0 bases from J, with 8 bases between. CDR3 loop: CASSLADGSNYGYTF. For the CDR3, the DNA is TGTGCCAGCAGCTTAGCGGACGGCTCTAACTATGGCTACACCTTC.

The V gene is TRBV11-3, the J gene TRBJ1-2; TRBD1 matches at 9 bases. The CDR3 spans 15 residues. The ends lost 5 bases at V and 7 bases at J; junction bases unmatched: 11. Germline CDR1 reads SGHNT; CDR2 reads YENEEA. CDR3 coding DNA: TGTGCCAGCAGCGGGCCGGGACAGGGAATTACTGGCTACACCTTC. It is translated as CASSGPGQGITGYTF.

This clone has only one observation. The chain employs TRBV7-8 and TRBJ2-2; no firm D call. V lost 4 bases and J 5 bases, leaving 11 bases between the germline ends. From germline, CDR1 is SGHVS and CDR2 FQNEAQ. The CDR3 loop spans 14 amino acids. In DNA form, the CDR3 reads TGTGCCAGCAGCTATGGGTACGCGACCGGGGAGCTGTTTTTT. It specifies CASSYGYATGELFF.

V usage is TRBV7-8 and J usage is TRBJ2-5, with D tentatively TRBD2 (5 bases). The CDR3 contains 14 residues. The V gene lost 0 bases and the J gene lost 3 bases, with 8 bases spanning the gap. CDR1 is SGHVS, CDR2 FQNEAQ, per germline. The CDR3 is CASSLALLEETQYF. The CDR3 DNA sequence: TGTGCCAGCAGCTTAGCGTTACTAGAAGAGACCCAGTACTTC.

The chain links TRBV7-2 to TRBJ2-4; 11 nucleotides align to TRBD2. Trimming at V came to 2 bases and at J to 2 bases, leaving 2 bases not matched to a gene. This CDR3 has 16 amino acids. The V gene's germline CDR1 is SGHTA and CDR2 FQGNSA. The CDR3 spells CASSLTSGSTKNIQYF. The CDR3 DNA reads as TGTGCCAGCAGCTTAACTAGCGGGAGTACCAAAAACATTCAGTACTTC.

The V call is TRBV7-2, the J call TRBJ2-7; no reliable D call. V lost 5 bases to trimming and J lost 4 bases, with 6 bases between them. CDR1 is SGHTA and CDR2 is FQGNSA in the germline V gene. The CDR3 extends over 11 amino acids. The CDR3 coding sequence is TGTGCCAGCAGCCCAGGTTACGAGCAGTACTTC. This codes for CASSPGYEQYF. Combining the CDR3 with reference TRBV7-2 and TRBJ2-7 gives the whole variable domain GAGVSQSPSNKVTEKGKDVELRCDPISGHTALYWYRQSLGQGLEFLIYFQGNSAPDKSGLPSDRFSAERTGGSVSTLTIQRTQQEDSAVYLCASSPGYEQYFGPGTRLTVT.

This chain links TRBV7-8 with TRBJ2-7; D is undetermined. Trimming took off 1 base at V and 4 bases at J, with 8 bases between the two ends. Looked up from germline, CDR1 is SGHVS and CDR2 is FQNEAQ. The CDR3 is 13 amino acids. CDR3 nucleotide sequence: TGTGCCAGCAGCTTAGTGCAGGATTACGAGCAGTACTTC. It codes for CASSLVQDYEQYF.

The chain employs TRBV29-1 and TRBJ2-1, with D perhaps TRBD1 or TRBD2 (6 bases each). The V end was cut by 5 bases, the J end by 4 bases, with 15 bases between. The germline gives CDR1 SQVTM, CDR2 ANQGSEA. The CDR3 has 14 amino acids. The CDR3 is CSVLTGAVYNEQFF. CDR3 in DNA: TGCAGCGTTTTAACGGGGGCCGTTTACAATGAGCAGTTCTTC.

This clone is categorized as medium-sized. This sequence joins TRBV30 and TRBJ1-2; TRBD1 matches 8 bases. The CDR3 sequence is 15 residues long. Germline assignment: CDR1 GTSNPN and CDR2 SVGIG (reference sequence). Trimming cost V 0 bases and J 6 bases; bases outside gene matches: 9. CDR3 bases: TGTGCCTGGAGTGTCTTCCTGACAGGGGTTGATGGCTACACCTTC. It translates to CAWSVFLTGVDGYTF. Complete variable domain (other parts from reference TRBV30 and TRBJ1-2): SQTIHQWPATLVQPVGSPLSLECTVEGTSNPNLYWYRQAAGRGLQLLFYSVGIGQISSEVPQNLSASRPQDRQFILSSKKLLLSDSGFYLCAWSVFLTGVDGYTFGSGTRLTVV.

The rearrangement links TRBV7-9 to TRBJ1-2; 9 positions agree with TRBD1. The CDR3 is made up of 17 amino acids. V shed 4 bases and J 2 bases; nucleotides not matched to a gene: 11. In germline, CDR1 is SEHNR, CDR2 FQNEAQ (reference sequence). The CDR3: CASSSKSPGTGNYGYTF. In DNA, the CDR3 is TGTGCCAGCAGCTCAAAATCCCCCGGGACAGGGAACTATGGCTACACCTTC. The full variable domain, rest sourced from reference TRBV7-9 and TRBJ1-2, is DTGVSQNPRHKITKRGQNVTFRCDPISEHNRLYWYRQTLGQGPEFLTYFQNEAQLEKSRLLSDRFSAERPKGSFSTLEIQRTEQGDSAMYLCASSSKSPGTGNYGYTFGSGTRLTVV.